The T cell receptor beta chain described here comes from a study of control samples from healthy donors and cancer patients. CDR3 length: 15 amino acids. Trimming at V came to 4 bases and at J to 3 bases, leaving 8 bases not matched to a gene. CDR1 SGHRS and CDR2 YFSETQ come from the germline V gene. Using immunoSEQ multiplex PCR, the repertoire was profiled, and TCRdb retains in-frame clones only, with some absent. The table records roughly 200,000 clones, 80% to 95% of them present only once. V and J are TRBV5-1 and TRBJ1-2; the match to TRBD1 covers 8 bases. This sequence was found in a man between 18 and 29 years old in good health. The sample taken for sequencing was blood. The CDR3 sequence is CASSPRTGSHYGYTF. In DNA, the CDR3 is TGCGCCAGCAGCCCGAGGACAGGGAGTCACTATGGCTACACCTTC.